This TCR beta chain was identified in a study of PD-1 blockade in mismatch repair-deficient tumors. For the study at large: Patients had about a dozen mismatch repair-deficient cancer types and were previously treated and progressing.

Only in-frame clones appear in the TCRdb table, and some are missing; sequencing was by immunoSEQ multiplex PCR. The sample yields tens of thousands of clones, 70% to 90% seen once. Trimming removed 2 bases from V and 0 bases from J; junction bases left unmatched: 7. This CDR3 spans 17 amino acids. Germline assignment: CDR1 MDHEN and CDR2 SYDVKM. This sequence was found in an adult with mismatch repair-deficient cancer. The chain recombines TRBV28 with TRBJ2-1, with TRBD2 matching over 7 bases. The sequences come from peripheral blood, collected 52 weeks after starting pembrolizumab. CDR3 nucleotide sequence: TGTGCCAGCAGTTTAGATCTAGCGGTTAGCTCCTACAATGAGCAGTTCTTC. This codes for CASSLDLAVSSYNEQFF. The complete variable domain, with remaining parts taken from reference TRBV28 and TRBJ2-1, reads DVKVTQSSRYLVKRTGEKVFLECVQDMDHENMFWYRQDPGLGLRLIYFSYDVKMKEKGDIPEGYSVSREKKERFSLILESASTNQTSMYLCASSLDLAVSSYNEQFFGPGTRLTVL.